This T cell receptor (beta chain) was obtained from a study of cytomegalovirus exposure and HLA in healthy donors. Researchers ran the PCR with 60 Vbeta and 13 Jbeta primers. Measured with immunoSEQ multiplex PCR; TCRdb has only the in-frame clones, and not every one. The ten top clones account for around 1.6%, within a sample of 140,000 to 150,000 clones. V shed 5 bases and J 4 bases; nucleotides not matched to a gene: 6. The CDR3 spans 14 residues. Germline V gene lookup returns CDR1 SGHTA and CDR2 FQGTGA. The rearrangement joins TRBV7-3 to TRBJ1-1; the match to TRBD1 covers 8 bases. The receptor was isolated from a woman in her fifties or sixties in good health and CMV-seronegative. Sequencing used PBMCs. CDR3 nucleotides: TGTGCCAGCAGCAGAGCGACAGGGGCCACTGAAGCTTTCTTT. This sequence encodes CASSRATGATEAFF.